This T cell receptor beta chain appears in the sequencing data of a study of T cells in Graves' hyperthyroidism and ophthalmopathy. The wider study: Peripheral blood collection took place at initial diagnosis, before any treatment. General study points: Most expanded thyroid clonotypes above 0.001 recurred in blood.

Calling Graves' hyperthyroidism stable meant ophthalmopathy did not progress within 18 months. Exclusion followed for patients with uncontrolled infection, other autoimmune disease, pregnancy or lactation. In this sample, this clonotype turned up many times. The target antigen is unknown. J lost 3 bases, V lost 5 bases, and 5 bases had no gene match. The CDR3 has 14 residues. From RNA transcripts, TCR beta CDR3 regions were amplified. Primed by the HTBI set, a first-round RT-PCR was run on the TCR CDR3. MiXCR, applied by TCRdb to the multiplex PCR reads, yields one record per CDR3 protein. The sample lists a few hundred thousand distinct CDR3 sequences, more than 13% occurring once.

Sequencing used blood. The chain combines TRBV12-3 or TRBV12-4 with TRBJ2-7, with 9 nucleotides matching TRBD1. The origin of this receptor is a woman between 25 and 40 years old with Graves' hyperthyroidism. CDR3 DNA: TGTGCCAGCAGTCCCGGGACAGGGCGCTACGAGCAGTACTTC. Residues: CASSPGTGRYEQYF.